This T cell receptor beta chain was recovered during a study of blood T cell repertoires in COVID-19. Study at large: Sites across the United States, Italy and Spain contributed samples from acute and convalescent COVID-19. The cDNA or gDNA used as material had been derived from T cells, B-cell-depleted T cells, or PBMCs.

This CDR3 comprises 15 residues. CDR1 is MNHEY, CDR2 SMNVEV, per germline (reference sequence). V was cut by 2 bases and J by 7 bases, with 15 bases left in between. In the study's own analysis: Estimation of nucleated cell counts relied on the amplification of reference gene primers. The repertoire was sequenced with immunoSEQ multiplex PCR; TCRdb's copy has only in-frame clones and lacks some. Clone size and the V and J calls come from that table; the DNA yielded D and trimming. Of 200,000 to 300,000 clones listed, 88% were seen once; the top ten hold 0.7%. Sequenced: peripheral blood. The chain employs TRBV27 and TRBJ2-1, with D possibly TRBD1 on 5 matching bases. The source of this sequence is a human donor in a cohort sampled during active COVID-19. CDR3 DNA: TGTGCCAGCAGTTTAACCCTACAGGTTTGGAATGAGCAGTTCTTC. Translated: CASSLTLQVWNEQFF.